These 20 T cell receptor beta chains came from one sample sequenced in a study of blood T cell repertoires in COVID-19 (dated by TCRdb to the early 2020s). The method was the immunoSEQ multiplex PCR assay. Sourced from immuneACCESS, this table was stored by TCRdb with only in-frame sequences that have V and J called. A share of the clones is absent; for the studies checked, an unresolved V gene accounts for under half, and the remainder has no known explanation. In all, the sample holds 210,000 or so clones, and over 80% of those were seen once. Less than 3% of the sample lies in the top ten. Sequenced sample: peripheral blood. The receptors here all came from a man aged 25-40 years with COVID-19, enrolled during active disease.

This clone was observed a single time. This chain links TRBV13 with TRBJ1-2; 7 bases are a match to TRBD1. J lost 6 bases, V lost 0 bases, and 4 bases had no gene match. The germline gives CDR1 PRHDT, CDR2 FYEKMQ (reference sequence). The CDR3 covers 14 residues. DNA of the CDR3: TGTGCCAGCAGCTTAGGACAGGGGATCAATGGCTACACCTTC. Protein sequence: CASSLGQGINGYTF.

This chain's CDR3 is CASTARGGNTEAFF. CDR3 sequence (DNA): TGTGCCAGCACCGCCAGGGGCGGCAATACTGAAGCTTTCTTT. This sequence joins TRBV5-4 and TRBJ1-1; TRBD1 is a possible D gene (6 bases). The V end lost 6 bases, the J end lost 5 bases, and 17 bases lay between the germline ends. The CDR3 totals 14 residues. Germline CDR1 is SGHNT and CDR2 is YYREEE (reference sequence).

The chain couples TRBV6-5 to TRBJ2-7, with D hard to call. This CDR3 contains 14 residues. Trimming cost V 0 bases and J 3 bases, with 9 bases left between them. Germline CDR1 reads MNHEY; CDR2 reads SVGAGI. CDR3 bases: TGTGCCAGCAGTTACTCCACTGTCCGCTACGAGCAGTACTTC. It yields the protein CASSYSTVRYEQYF.

This chain links TRBV28 with TRBJ2-5, with 9 positions matching TRBD1. The CDR3 extends over 14 amino acids. Germline loops: CDR1 MDHEN, CDR2 SYDVKM. The V segment lost 0 bases and the J segment 4 bases; nucleotides outside the gene matches: 0. The CDR3 region is CASSLWTGGETQYF. The DNA for the CDR3 is TGTGCCAGCAGTTTATGGACAGGGGGAGAGACCCAGTACTTC. Filled out from reference TRBV28 and TRBJ2-5, the complete variable domain reads DVKVTQSSRYLVKRTGEKVFLECVQDMDHENMFWYRQDPGLGLRLIYFSYDVKMKEKGDIPEGYSVSREKKERFSLILESASTNQTSMYLCASSLWTGGETQYFGPGTRLLVL.

A single count supports this clone. The rearrangement links TRBV10-1 to TRBJ1-1; D possibly corresponds to TRBD1 (5 bases). CDR1 is WNHNN and CDR2 is SYGVQD in the germline V gene (reference sequence). This CDR3 region has 16 residues. Trimming stripped 0 bases from V and 1 base from J, with 12 bases between. The CDR3 DNA is TGCGCCAGCAGTGAGTCGGCGGGGGAGGAGAACACTGAAGCTTTCTTT. Amino acids: CASSESAGEENTEAFF.

The J gene is TRBJ1-5, the V gene TRBV7-9; weak D call: TRBD1 (5 bases). Germline V gene data show CDR1 as SEHNR and CDR2 as FQNEAQ (reference sequence). The ends were cut back, 4 bases at V and 4 bases at J, with 14 bases in the middle. The CDR3 runs to 15 residues. The CDR3 DNA follows: TGTGCCAGCAGCTCTCAAGGGGCCGAAAATCAGCCCCAGCATTTT. Translated, it gives CASSSQGAENQPQHF.

This chain uses TRBV9 with TRBJ2-2, with no clear D. Germline values: CDR1 SGDLS, CDR2 YYNGEE. V was pared by 0 bases and J by 2 bases, with 11 bases between. The CDR3 is made up of 16 amino acids. This chain's CDR3 is CASSVGTAVNTGELFF. CDR3 DNA: TGTGCCAGCAGCGTAGGAACAGCAGTTAACACCGGGGAGCTGTTTTTT.

In its sample, this clone was seen once. V usage is TRBV19 and J usage is TRBJ1-1, with D possibly matching TRBD1 (6 bases). Germline V gives CDR1 LNHDA, CDR2 SQIVND (reference sequence). Trimming shortened V by 3 bases and J by 0 bases, and 11 bases separated the two germline ends. CDR3 length equals 15 residues. DNA for the CDR3: TGTGCCAGTAGTATGACAGGAGCCATGAACACTGAAGCTTTCTTT. It is translated as CASSMTGAMNTEAFF.

The V gene is TRBV6-5, the J gene TRBJ1-5, with D possibly TRBD1 on 6 matching bases. The CDR3 sequence is 15 residues long. Germline lookup yields CDR1 MNHEY and CDR2 SVGAGI. V was shortened by 2 bases and J by 5 bases, with 13 bases between the two germline ends. This CDR3 reads CASSYNRAKDQPQHF. The CDR3 nucleotides are TGTGCCAGCAGTTACAACAGGGCTAAGGATCAGCCCCAGCATTTT.

V gene TRBV28 combines with J gene TRBJ2-1; 9 nucleotides line up with TRBD2. The V gene's germline CDR1 is MDHEN and CDR2 SYDVKM. J gave up 7 bases and V 8 bases, and 18 bases lay outside the gene matches. The CDR3 runs 17 residues. CDR3 in amino acids: CASGNHPGSGRRNEQFF. CDR3 nucleotides: TGTGCCAGCGGAAACCACCCGGGCAGCGGGAGGAGGAATGAGCAGTTCTTC.

The V and J genes are TRBV7-7 and TRBJ2-1; 10 positions agree with TRBD2. CDR3 size: 14 residues. CDR1 SSHAT and CDR2 FNYEAQ come from the germline V gene (reference sequence). V shed 5 bases, J shed 4 bases, and the junction held 2 bases outside the gene matches. The CDR3 spells CASSPSGSYNEQFF. For the CDR3, the DNA is TGTGCCAGCAGCCCTAGCGGGAGTTACAATGAGCAGTTCTTC.

The chain recombines TRBV7-9 with TRBJ2-1; 8 bases fit TRBD2. The CDR3 has 15 residues. The germline V gene has CDR1 SEHNR and CDR2 FQNEAQ (reference sequence). With V trimmed by 3 bases and J by 10 bases, 11 bases remained unmatched. The CDR3, as DNA: TGTGCCAGCAGCTTCATTGCGGGAGGCGGGGAGGAGCAGTTCTTC. Translation: CASSFIAGGGEEQFF.

This chain uses TRBV28 with TRBJ1-2; D not resolved. There are 15 residues in the CDR3. Trimming removed 3 bases at V and 2 bases at J, with 13 bases between. Germline CDR1 and CDR2: MDHEN and SYDVKM. CDR3 sequence reads: CASSLWRGGNYGYTF. CDR3 DNA: TGTGCCAGCAGTTTGTGGCGGGGTGGCAACTATGGCTACACCTTC.

J is TRBJ1-2 and V is TRBV7-8; 8 bases agree with TRBD1. Losses at the gene ends were 5 bases for V and 7 bases for J; bases not matched to a gene: 6. CDR1 and CDR2 from the germline V gene are SGHVS and FQNEAQ. The CDR3 has 13 residues. The CDR3 is CASSTNRGGGYTF. In nucleotides, the CDR3 is TGTGCCAGCAGCACCAACAGGGGGGGTGGCTACACCTTC.

In this sample, this clone turned up many times. The CDR3, as DNA: TGTGCCAGCAGCTTTACGGACGGGCGGGGTGGAAAACTGTTTTTT. Its protein is CASSFTDGRGGKLFF. The chain is built from TRBV5-4 and TRBJ1-4, with no clear D. V was clipped by 2 bases and J by 10 bases, with 18 bases between them. The germline V gene has CDR1 SGHNT and CDR2 YYREEE (reference sequence). The CDR3 is made up of 15 amino acids.

The chain couples TRBV2 to TRBJ2-5, with 7 bases lining up with TRBD2. J gave up 7 bases and V 3 bases, and 11 bases lay outside the gene matches. Germline assignment: CDR1 SNHLY and CDR2 FYNNEI. CDR3 length: 15 amino acids. The DNA of the CDR3 is TGTGCCAGCAGTGATTGGGGGGGGGACTTCGCGACCCAGTACTTC. This codes for CASSDWGGDFATQYF.

J is TRBJ2-7 and V is TRBV6-2 or TRBV6-3; 7 nucleotides match TRBD2. CDR3 length: 14 amino acids. Trimming took 5 bases from V and 2 from J; bases not matched to a gene: 6. Germline assignment: CDR1 MNHEY and CDR2 SVGEGT. CDR3 loop: CASSHLAETYEQYF. CDR3 in DNA: TGTGCCAGCAGTCACCTAGCGGAGACCTACGAGCAGTACTTC.

CDR3 sequence (DNA): TGTGCCAGCAGCCCTAGCGGCCTCTACAATGAGCAGTTCTTC. Translated: CASSPSGLYNEQFF. The chain combines TRBV7-2 with TRBJ2-1; 7 bases are shared with TRBD2. This CDR3 is 14 amino acids long. CDR1 SGHTA and CDR2 FQGNSA come from the germline V gene. J lost 3 bases, V lost 5 bases, and 4 bases had no gene match.

The V gene is TRBV2, the J gene TRBJ2-1, with D uncertain. The germline V gene has CDR1 SNHLY and CDR2 FYNNEI. The CDR3 is made up of 14 amino acids. The V and J ends lost 2 bases and 1 base respectively, with 6 bases between them. The CDR3 coding sequence is TGTGCCAGCAGTGAACTGTTTTCCTACAATGAGCAGTTCTTC. Encoded protein: CASSELFSYNEQFF.

The CDR3 protein is CASGSPTGTYGYTF. CDR3 nucleotides: TGTGCTAGTGGCTCTCCGACAGGGACCTATGGCTACACCTTC. This chain connects TRBV12-5 to TRBJ1-2; TRBD1 matches 7 bases. The CDR3 contains 14 residues. CDR1 is LGHNT and CDR2 is FRNRAP in the germline V gene. The J segment lost 4 bases and the V segment lost 6 bases, leaving 8 bases of the junction unmatched. Combining the CDR3 with reference TRBV12-5 and TRBJ1-2 gives the whole variable domain DARVTQTPRHKVTEMGQEVTMRCQPILGHNTVFWYRQTMMQGLELLAYFRNRAPLDDSGMPKDRFSAEMPDATLATLKIQPSEPRDSAVYFCASGSPTGTYGYTFGSGTRLTVV.